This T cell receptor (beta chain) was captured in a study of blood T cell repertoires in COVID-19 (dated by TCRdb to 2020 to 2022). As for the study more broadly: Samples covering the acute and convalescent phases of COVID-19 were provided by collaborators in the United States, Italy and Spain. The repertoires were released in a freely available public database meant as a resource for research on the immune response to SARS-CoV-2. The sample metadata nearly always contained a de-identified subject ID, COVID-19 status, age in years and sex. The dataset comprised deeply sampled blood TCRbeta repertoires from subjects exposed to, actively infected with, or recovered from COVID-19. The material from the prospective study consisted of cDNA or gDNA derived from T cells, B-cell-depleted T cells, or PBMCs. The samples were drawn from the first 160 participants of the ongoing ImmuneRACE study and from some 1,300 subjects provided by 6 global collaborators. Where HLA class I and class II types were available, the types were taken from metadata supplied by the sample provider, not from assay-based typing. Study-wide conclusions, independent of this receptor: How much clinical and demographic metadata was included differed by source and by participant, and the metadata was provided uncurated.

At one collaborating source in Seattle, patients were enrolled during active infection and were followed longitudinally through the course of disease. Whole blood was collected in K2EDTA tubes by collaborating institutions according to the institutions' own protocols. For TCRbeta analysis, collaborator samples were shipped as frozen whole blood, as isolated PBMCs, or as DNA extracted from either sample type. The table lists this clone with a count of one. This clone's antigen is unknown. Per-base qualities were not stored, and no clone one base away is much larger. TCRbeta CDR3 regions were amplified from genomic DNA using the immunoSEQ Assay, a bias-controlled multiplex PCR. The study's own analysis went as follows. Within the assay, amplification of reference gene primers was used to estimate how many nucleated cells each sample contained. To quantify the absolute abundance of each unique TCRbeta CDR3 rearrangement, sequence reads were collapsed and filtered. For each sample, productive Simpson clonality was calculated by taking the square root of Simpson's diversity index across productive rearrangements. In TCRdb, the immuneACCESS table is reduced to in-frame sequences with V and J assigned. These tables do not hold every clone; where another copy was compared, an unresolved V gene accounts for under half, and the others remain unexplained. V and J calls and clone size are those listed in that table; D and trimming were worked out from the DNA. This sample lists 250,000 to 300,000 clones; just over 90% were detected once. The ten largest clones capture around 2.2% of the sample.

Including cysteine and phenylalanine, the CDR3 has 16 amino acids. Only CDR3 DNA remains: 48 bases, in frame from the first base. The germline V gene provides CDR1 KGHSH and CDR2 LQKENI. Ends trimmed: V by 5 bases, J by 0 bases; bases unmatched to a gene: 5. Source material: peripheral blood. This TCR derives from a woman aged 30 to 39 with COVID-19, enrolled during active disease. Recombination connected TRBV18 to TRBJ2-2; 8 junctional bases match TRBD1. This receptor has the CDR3 CASSASGGPNTGELFF. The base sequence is TGTGCCAGCTCAGCCTCAGGGGGCCCGAACACCGGGGAGCTGTTTTTT.